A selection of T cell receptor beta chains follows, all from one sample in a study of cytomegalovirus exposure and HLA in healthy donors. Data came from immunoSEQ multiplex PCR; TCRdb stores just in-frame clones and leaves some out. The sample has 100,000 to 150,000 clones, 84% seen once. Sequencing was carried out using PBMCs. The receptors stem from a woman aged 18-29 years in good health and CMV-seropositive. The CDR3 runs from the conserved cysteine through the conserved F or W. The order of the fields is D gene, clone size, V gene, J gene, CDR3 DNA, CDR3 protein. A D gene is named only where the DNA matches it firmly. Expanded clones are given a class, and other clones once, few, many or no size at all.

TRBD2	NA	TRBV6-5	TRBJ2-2	TGTGCCAGCAGTTCGGGGACTAGGATGGGCGGGGAGCTGTTTTTT	CASSSGTRMGGELFF
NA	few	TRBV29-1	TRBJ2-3	TGCAGCGTTAAAAGCGAAGATACGCAGTATTTT	CSVKSEDTQYF
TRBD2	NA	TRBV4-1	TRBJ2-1	TGCGCCAGCAGCCAACGGACTAGCGGGGGGTTATACAATGAGCAGTTCTTC	CASSQRTSGGLYNEQFF
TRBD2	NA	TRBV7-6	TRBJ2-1	TGTGCCAGCAGCCAGAGCGGGGTTTCCTACAATGAGCAGTTCTTC	CASSQSGVSYNEQFF
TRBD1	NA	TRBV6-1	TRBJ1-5	TGTGCCAGCAGGAGGACAGGGGCCAATCAGCCCCAGCATTTT	CASRRTGANQPQHF
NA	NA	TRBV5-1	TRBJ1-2	TGCGCCAGCAGACGTCCAGGGGAAGAGCGTGGCTACACCTTC	CASRRPGEERGYTF
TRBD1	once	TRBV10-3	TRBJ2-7	TGTGCCATCAGTCAAACCACAGGGGGCGGAAACGAGCAGTACTTC	CAISQTTGGGNEQYF
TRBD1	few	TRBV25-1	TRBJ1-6	TGTGCCAGCAGTGAGGGACAGGGCTCCTCACCCCTCCACTTT	CASSEGQGSSPLHF
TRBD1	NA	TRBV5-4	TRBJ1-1	TGTGCCAGCAGCTTGGCCCCAGGGGGTTACATGAACACTGAAGCTTTCTTT	CASSLAPGGYMNTEAFF
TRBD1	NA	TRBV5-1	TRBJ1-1	TGCGCCAGCAGCCAACAGGGGCCCCCTCAGACTGAAGCTTTCTTT	CASSQQGPPQTEAFF
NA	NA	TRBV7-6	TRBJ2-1	TGTGCCAGCAGCCCCAGACTCTCCTACAATGAGCAGTTCTTC	CASSPRLSYNEQFF
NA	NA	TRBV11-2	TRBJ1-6	TGTGCCAGCAGCTTAGGAGGTCAGAACAATTCACCCCTCCACTTT	CASSLGGQNNSPLHF
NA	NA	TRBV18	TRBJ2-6	TGTGCCAGCTCACGAGGAAGTGGGGCCAACGTCCTGACTTTC	CASSRGSGANVLTF
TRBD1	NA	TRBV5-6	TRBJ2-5	TGTGCCAGCAGCTTGGGGCAGGGGGCGCCCGTAGAGACCCAGTACTTC	CASSLGQGAPVETQYF
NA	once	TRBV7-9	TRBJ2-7	TGTGCCAGCAGCCTCGAGGGCCAGGCGAGGAGCTTC	CASSLEGQARSF
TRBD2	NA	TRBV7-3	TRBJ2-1	TGTGCCAGCAGTTCTGGGACTAGCGGGAATGAGCAGTTCTTC	CASSSGTSGNEQFF
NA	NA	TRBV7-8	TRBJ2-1	TGTGCCGGCAGCAGGCGTTGGGGGCATGAGCAGTTCTTC	CAGSRRWGHEQFF
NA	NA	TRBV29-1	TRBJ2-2	TGCAGCGTTGAACTTGCGGGGCGGAACACCGGGGAGCTGTTTTTT	CSVELAGRNTGELFF
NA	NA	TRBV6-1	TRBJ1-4	TGTGCCAGCAGTGTTGGCGGCTCAACTAATGAAAAACTGTTTTTT	CASSVGGSTNEKLFF
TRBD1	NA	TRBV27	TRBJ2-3	TGTGCCAGCAGCCTACAGACAGGGGGCGTAGATACGCAGTATTTT	CASSLQTGGVDTQYF
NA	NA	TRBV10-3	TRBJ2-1	TGTGCCATCAGTGAAGGGGGGGCCGATGAGCAGTTCTTC	CAISEGGADEQFF
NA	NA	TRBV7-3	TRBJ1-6	TGTGCCAGCAGCACGGGACAAGGTTCACCCCTCCACTTT	CASSTGQGSPLHF
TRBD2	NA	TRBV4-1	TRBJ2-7	TGCGCCAGCAGCCCCACCGCGGGGGGGTACGAGCAGTACTTC	CASSPTAGGYEQYF
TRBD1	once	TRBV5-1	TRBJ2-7	TGCGCCAGCAGCTTGATTCCCGGGACAGGGGCAAGTTTGTCCTACGAGCAGTACTTC	CASSLIPGTGASLSYEQYF
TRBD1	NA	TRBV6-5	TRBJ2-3	TGTGCCAGCAGTTACGACAGGGGTGATACGCAGTATTTT	CASSYDRGDTQYF
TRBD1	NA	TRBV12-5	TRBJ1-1	TGTGCTAGTGGTTTGGTCCGGACAGGGACGATGAACACTGAAGCTTTCTTT	CASGLVRTGTMNTEAFF
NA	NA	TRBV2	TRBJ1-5	TGTGCCAGCAGTTCCCAGGCCGGAAACCAGCCCCAGCATTTT	CASSSQAGNQPQHF
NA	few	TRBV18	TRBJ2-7	TGTGCCAGCTCACCGACAGCCGCCATGGGCTCCTACGAGCAGTACTTC	CASSPTAAMGSYEQYF
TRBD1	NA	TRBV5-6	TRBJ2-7	TGTGCCAGCAGTCTGACAGGGTATACCTACGAGCAGTACTTC	CASSLTGYTYEQYF
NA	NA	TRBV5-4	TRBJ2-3	TGTGCCAGCAGCTTGGACTCAGGGCGACGGGCAGATACGCAGTATTTT	CASSLDSGRRADTQYF
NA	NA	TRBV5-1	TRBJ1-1	TGCGCCAGCAGCTTGGCCAGGGGCGGTGAAGCTTTCTTT	CASSLARGGEAFF
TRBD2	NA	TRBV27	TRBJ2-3	TGTGCCAGCAGTCCCATCCTAGCGGGGGGGCCAGATACGCAGTATTTT	CASSPILAGGPDTQYF
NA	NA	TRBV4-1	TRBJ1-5	TGCGCCAGCAGCCAGGGGCGGAGTGTGAGTCAGCCCCAGCATTTT	CASSQGRSVSQPQHF
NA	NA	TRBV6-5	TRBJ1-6	TGTGCCAGCTCAGGTTCCTATAATTCACCCCTCCACTTT	CASSGSYNSPLHF
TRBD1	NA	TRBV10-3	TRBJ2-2	TGTGCCATCAGTGAGTCCTGGACAGGACTCAACACCGGGGAGCTGTTTTTT	CAISESWTGLNTGELFF
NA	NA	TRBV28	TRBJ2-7	TGTGCCAGCAGTGGACAGGGAGGGACCTACGAGCAGTACTTC	CASSGQGGTYEQYF
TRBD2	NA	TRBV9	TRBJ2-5	TGTGCCAGCAGCGGAGGACTAGCGGTCGGCGAGACCCAGTACTTC	CASSGGLAVGETQYF
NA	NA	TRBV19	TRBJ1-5	TGTGCCAGTAGCCTACTAGACGGTTATCAGCCCCAGCATTTT	CASSLLDGYQPQHF
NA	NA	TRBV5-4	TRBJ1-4	TGTGCCAGCAGCTGGACGGGGGGGGATGAAAAACTGTTTTTT	CASSWTGGDEKLFF
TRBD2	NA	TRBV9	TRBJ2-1	TGTGCCAGCAGCGTAGAGCAGTCTAGCGGGGGGTGGGAGCAGTTCTTC	CASSVEQSSGGWEQFF
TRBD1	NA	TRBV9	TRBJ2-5	TGTGCCAGCAGCGTAGAGGGACAGGAAGAGACCCAGTACTTC	CASSVEGQEETQYF
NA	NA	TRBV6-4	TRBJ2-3	TGTGCCAGCAGTGACGAGTCGGGGGAGGCAGATACGCAGTATTTT	CASSDESGEADTQYF
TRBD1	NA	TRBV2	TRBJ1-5	TGTGCCAGCAGTGATTACAGGGGGGGAATACAGCCCCAGCATTTT	CASSDYRGGIQPQHF
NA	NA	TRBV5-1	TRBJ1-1	TGCGCCAGCAGCTTGGAGGGAGTAGACACTGAAGCTTTCTTT	CASSLEGVDTEAFF
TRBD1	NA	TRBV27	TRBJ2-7	TGTGCCAGCAGTCCGGGACAGCCACTCTACGAGCAGTACTTC	CASSPGQPLYEQYF
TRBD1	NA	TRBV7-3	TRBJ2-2	TGTGCCAGCAGCTATGGACAGGGGTCCGCCGGGGAGCTGTTTTTT	CASSYGQGSAGELFF
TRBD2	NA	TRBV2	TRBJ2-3	TGTGCCAGCAGTGAAGGGCTAGCGGCCAGCACAGATACGCAGTATTTT	CASSEGLAASTDTQYF
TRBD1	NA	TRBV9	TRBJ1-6	TGTGCCAGCGGAGACAGGGCTAATTCACCCCTCCACTTT	CASGDRANSPLHF
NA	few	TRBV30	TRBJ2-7	TGTGCCTGGAGTCCGGGCGGGACTTACGAGCAGTACTTC	CAWSPGGTYEQYF
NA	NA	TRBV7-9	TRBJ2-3	TGTTCCAGCAGCTTGAGCGAAACAGATACGCAGTATTTT	CSSSLSETDTQYF
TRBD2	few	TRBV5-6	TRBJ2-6	TGTGCCAGCAGCCCTATTAGCGGGGGGGGCTCTGGGGCCAACGTCCTGACTTTC	CASSPISGGGSGANVLTF
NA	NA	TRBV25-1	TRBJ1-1	TGTGCCAGCAGTGAATATTGGTTGGGCACCTCAGGCACTGAAGCTTTCTTT	CASSEYWLGTSGTEAFF
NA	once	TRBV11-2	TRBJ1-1	TGTGCCAGCAGCGTCGAAGACAGGCTTACTGAAGCTTTCTTT	CASSVEDRLTEAFF
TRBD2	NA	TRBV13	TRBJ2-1	TGTGCCAGCAGCTCTAAGCGGGGGGAGTTCTACAATGAGCAGTTCTTC	CASSSKRGEFYNEQFF
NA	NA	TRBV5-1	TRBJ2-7	TGCGCCAGCAGCCTCCGAGGGTCACAGGGGGGGGAGCAGTACTTC	CASSLRGSQGGEQYF